This T cell receptor beta chain was obtained from a study of neurological immune-mediated disorders (dated by TCRdb to 2018 to 2020). About the investigation overall: Peripheral blood TCR-beta repertoires from HTLV-I-associated myelopathy (HAM/TSP) patients, multiple sclerosis patients and healthy controls were compared by UMI-based sequencing. The roughly 100 TCR-beta libraries covered PBMC samples along with longitudinal samples, technical triplicates, and paired sorted CD4+ and CD8+ T-cell subsets. Longitudinal HAM/TSP donors and healthy donors each had 3 time-points at intervals of 3-40 months. The cohort included around 70 subjects: approximately 15 with HAM/TSP, approximately 34 with multiple sclerosis, and some 20 healthy controls. Study-wide findings and limitations: TCR clonal expansion was highest in HAM/TSP patients and lowest in MS patients, with MS patients falling below even healthy controls. Expanded clones from different subjects shared no identical CDR3 amino acid sequences, which suggests that TCR-beta repertoires were private in all groups.

cDNA was synthesized by template-switch 5'RACE using a primer carrying a 10-nucleotide random unique molecular identifier by which each TCR transcript was tagged. Each sequencing run produced over 190 million TCR-beta sequences covering 15-18 subjects. Total RNA was extracted with the RNeasy kit. The KAPA Real-time Library Amplification kit was used to amplify TCR-beta VDJ regions with primers targeting the TCR constant region and the 5'RACE anchor. Sample indexes and Illumina adaptors were added in a first PCR, and a second PCR then increased library yield. After purification with Ampure beads, the TCR product of roughly 650 bp was size-selected on a 2% E-gel SizeSelection system. Library quality was checked on a Bioanalyzer, concentration was measured with Qubit, and libraries were quantified with the Kapa Library Quantification kit before pooling. Paired-end 2 x 150 bp sequencing of the libraries was performed on an Illumina HiSeq 2500. To increase sequence diversity, roughly 24-32% phiX was spiked into each library pool. In the original analysis: Quality-filtered reads were processed with the UMI-based MiGEC pipeline, which removed over 75% of raw TCR sequences during error correction. VDJ genes were aligned to IMGT germline references, and clonotypes were defined by unique CDR3 amino acid sequence plus V-J genes. VDJtools evaluated clonal expansion, Shannon diversity and CDR3 relatedness (CalcPairwiseDistances, ClusterSamples); CLCbio workbench built phylogenetic trees. Expanded clones were defined as having at least 8 unique UMIs, based on coefficient-of-variation modelling across technical triplicates. TCRdb passed the public sequencing reads through fastp at Q25 and MiXCR, retaining productive beta sequences. When rows share a CDR3 protein, they turn into one entry using the most common DNA and genes. What appears here as the V and J calls and clone size reflects TCRdb's work, not the paper's. The sample table records over 90,000 distinct CDR3 sequences; 10% to 13% of these occur just once. The biggest ten clones account for around 3.1% of the sample.

This clonotype showed up many times. The target of this receptor is not known. Base qualities are not provided; no much larger clone lies one nucleotide away. The time point tag for this specimen amounts to: longitudinal time-point 3. Libraries from unsorted PBMCs were made from 2 million PBMCs kept in RNAlater at -80 degrees C until RNA extraction. PBMCs were separated from peripheral blood using Ficoll-Hypaque density gradient centrifugation and then cryopreserved in liquid nitrogen. Sample: PBMCs. This receptor was obtained from a female donor with HTLV-1-associated myelopathy (HAM/TSP).

CDR3 sequence: CATYRGGSYEQYF. The DNA reads TGTGCCACCTACCGGGGGGGCTCGTACGAGCAGTACTTC. The rearranged segments are TRBV6-6 and TRBJ2-7, with 8 junctional bases fitting TRBD2. Trimming leaves V shorter by 10 bases and J shorter by 4 bases, with the junction holding 9 bases beyond the gene matches. Looking up the germline V gene (reference sequence) yields CDR1 MNHNY and CDR2 SVGAGI. Reading from cysteine to phenylalanine, the CDR3 counts 13 amino acids. Solely the CDR3 DNA is kept, with 39 bases framed from the first base.